This TCR beta chain came from a study of T-cell memory formation after mild COVID-19. The wider study: For the most part, TCR clusters were specific to one donor. General study points: CD8+ contracting clones occupied EMRA, while CD4+ ones occupied mainly CM and EM. Clones from the second wave (peaking day 37) had unconfirmed SARS-CoV-2 specificity.

After 5'RACE with constant-segment primers, TCR alpha and TCR beta cDNA libraries carrying sample barcodes and UMIs were obtained. TCRdb independently ran MiXCR on the 5' RACE reads; one entry per CDR3 protein. The sample has over 500,000 distinct CDR3 sequences; 15% to 20% are singletons. V was shortened by 9 bases and J by 1 base, with 13 bases between the two germline ends. The CDR3 loop spans 13 amino acids. This clonotype was found a few times. What it binds is not known. This rearrangement joins TRBV23-1 to TRBJ2-7, with D possibly matching TRBD1 (5 bases). TRBV23-1 is an open reading frame, and its role is uncertain. The sequence was obtained from an adult woman who had mild COVID-19 (a few samples of this study predate the infection). Cell type and time point are not known. Sequencing used PBMCs or a T cell subset sorted from them (not recorded which). DNA of the CDR3: TGCGCCAGAAGTACAAGGGGATCCTACGAGCAGTACTTC. The encoded protein is CARSTRGSYEQYF.